The 19 T cell receptor beta chains in this list originate from one sample, sequenced in a study of T cells in Graves' hyperthyroidism and ophthalmopathy (dated by TCRdb to between 2017 and 2020). Library prep was done by multiplex PCR. The run used an Illumina HiSeq 2000. The TCR beta CDR3 regions were amplified from RNA transcripts. For the first round of RT-PCR on the TCR CDR3, the HTBI primer set was used together with the Qiagen OneStep RT-PCR kit. Starting from the raw public reads, TCRdb applied fastp trimming at Q25, assembled clones with MiXCR and retained in-frame beta chains. Each CDR3 protein appears once, grouped with its most common genes and DNA. For this sample the table gives around 300,000 distinct CDR3 sequences, of which nearly 15% were detected only once. The ten biggest clones cover over 25% of the sample. Sequencing was performed on blood. The receptors were gathered from a woman aged 45-59 years with Graves' hyperthyroidism that later progressed to Graves' ophthalmopathy.

Regarding this clonotype: This may stem from a read error, because a much larger clone lies one nucleotide away. The genes are TRBV5-1 and TRBJ2-7; 9 bases match TRBD1. The CDR3 has 14 amino acids. Trimming removed 8 bases from V and 6 bases from J; junction bases left unmatched: 12. Germline CDR1 and CDR2: SGHRS and YFSETQ. The CDR3 sequence: CASGLQGASSEQYF. The CDR3 bases are TGCGCCAGTGGCCTACAGGGGGCGTCGAGCGAGCAGTACTTC.

This clonotype was picked up many times. This chain links TRBV24-1 with TRBJ2-1; D not certain. The CDR3 is 15 amino acids. Germline values: CDR1 KGHDR, CDR2 SFDVKD. V lost 5 bases to trimming and J lost 8 bases, with 18 bases between them. The CDR3 DNA sequence: TGTGCCACCAGTGCCAGGACGGTTGTAGCCGATGAGCAGTTCTTC. Translated, it gives CATSARTVVADEQFF.

This clonotype came up a few times. The chain carries TRBV28 and TRBJ1-6; TRBD1 is a possible D gene (6 bases). V was trimmed by 2 bases and J by 7 bases, leaving 9 bases between them. The germline V gene has CDR1 MDHEN and CDR2 SYDVKM. The length of the CDR3 is 14 residues. The CDR3: CASSLTGSNSPLHF. For the CDR3, the DNA is TGTGCCAGCAGTTTAACAGGGTCCAATTCACCCCTCCACTTT.

This clonotype was counted at least ten times. The chain links TRBV12-3 or TRBV12-4 to TRBJ2-5; 8 bases line up with TRBD1. The CDR3 is 15 amino acids. V lost 6 bases to trimming and J lost 2 bases; unmatched junction nucleotides: 8. CDR3 nucleotides: TGTGCCAGCAGCCGGCTAGGACAGGGTCAAGAGACCCAGTACTTC. Residues: CASSRLGQGQETQYF.

This clonotype turned up a few times. The chain combines TRBV30 with TRBJ2-1; D tentatively reads TRBD1 or TRBD2 (7 bases each). The CDR3 has 14 amino acids. Per germline, CDR1 GTSNPN and CDR2 SVGIG (reference sequence). Deletions cut 1 base from V and 6 bases from J, with 13 bases between. The CDR3 region has the DNA TGTGCCTGGAGTGGGGGAGGGGGCTTCAATGAGCAGTTCTTC. Translation gives CAWSGGGGFNEQFF.

This clonotype showed up many times. The gene calls are TRBV7-9 and TRBJ2-1, with D hard to call. CDR1 is SEHNR and CDR2 is FQNEAQ in the germline V gene (reference sequence). This CDR3 comprises 13 residues. Trimming removed 2 bases from V and 7 bases from J, with 9 bases in between. The CDR3 DNA reads as TGTGCCAGCAGCTTATCAAGGTCTAATGAGCAGTTCTTC. Amino acids: CASSLSRSNEQFF.

This clonotype was seen repeatedly, ten times or more. This chain links TRBV6-1 with TRBJ1-4, with D possibly TRBD1 on 5 matching bases. The CDR3 sequence is 13 residues long. Deletions cut 7 bases from V and 10 bases from J, with 16 bases between. CDR1 is MNHNS, CDR2 SASEGT, per germline. CDR3 region: CASNLGAVGKLFF. In DNA form, the CDR3 reads TGTGCCAGCAACCTAGGGGCCGTCGGAAAACTGTTTTTT.

The gene calls are TRBV19 and TRBJ2-1; TRBD2 might be the D (6 bases). This CDR3 region has 13 residues. With 7 bases removed from V and 7 bases from J, the gap between germline ends came to 14 bases. CDR1 LNHDA and CDR2 SQIVND come from the germline V gene (reference sequence). The CDR3 loop is CASTRLGRNEQFF. CDR3 sequence (DNA): TGTGCCAGTACGAGACTAGGGCGAAATGAGCAGTTCTTC.

This clonotype was counted ten times or more. J is TRBJ1-2 and V is TRBV2; the match to TRBD1 covers 7 bases. Germline CDR1 SNHLY, CDR2 FYNNEI. With V trimmed by 6 bases and J by 4 bases, 5 bases remained unmatched. CDR3 length: 13 residues. In nucleotides, the CDR3 is TGTGCCAGCAGCGTGACAGGGTCCTATGGCTACACCTTC. As protein: CASSVTGSYGYTF.

This clonotype was counted many times. The chain combines TRBV6-2 or TRBV6-3 with TRBJ2-3, with TRBD2 as a possible D gene (6 bases). The V end was cut by 6 bases, the J end by 3 bases, with 10 bases between. The CDR3 runs 13 residues. Germline V gives CDR1 MNHEY, CDR2 SVGEGT. The CDR3 DNA reads TGTGCCAGCAGAGATGCGGGAACAGATACGCAGTATTTT. It translates to CASRDAGTDTQYF.

Many counts were recorded for this clonotype. The chain joins TRBV27 to TRBJ2-7; TRBD1 agrees at 10 bases. Per the germline V gene, CDR1 is MNHEY and CDR2 is SMNVEV (reference sequence). The CDR3 has 17 amino acids. V lost 5 bases, J lost 1 base, and 11 bases stayed unmatched. CDR3 amino acids: CASSLGQGFRFSYEQYF. Written as DNA, the CDR3 is TGTGCCAGCAGTCTGGGACAGGGGTTCCGCTTTTCCTACGAGCAGTACTTC.

This clonotype was detected ten times or more. This chain links TRBV28 with TRBJ1-5, with TRBD1 identical over 7 bases. CDR1 and CDR2 (germline): MDHEN, SYDVKM. Trimming removed 7 bases from V and 4 bases from J; junction bases left unmatched: 10. The CDR3 is 15 residues long. The CDR3 loop reads CASTPQDRSNQPQHF. CDR3 bases: TGTGCCAGCACCCCCCAGGACAGGTCGAATCAGCCCCAGCATTTT.

This clonotype has at least ten counts. V and J are TRBV11-1 and TRBJ1-6; no clear D gene. Trimming stripped 0 bases from V and 10 bases from J, with 7 bases between. The CDR3 is made up of 13 amino acids. The V gene's germline CDR1 is SGHAT and CDR2 FQDESV (reference sequence). CDR3 nucleotide sequence: TGTGCCAGCAGCTTAGCGAGAGGGTCACCCCTCCACTTT. This translates into CASSLARGSPLHF.

At least ten counts were recorded for this clonotype. V gene TRBV11-2 combines with J gene TRBJ2-1; no firm D call. Germline assignment: CDR1 SGHAT and CDR2 FQNNGV. The CDR3 spans 15 residues. Trimming removed 5 bases from V and 7 bases from J, with 18 bases in between. This chain's CDR3 is CASSPVLSGENEQFF. CDR3 nucleotides: TGTGCCAGCAGCCCAGTTTTATCTGGAGAAAATGAGCAGTTCTTC. Full variable domain (missing parts from reference TRBV11-2 and TRBJ2-1): EAGVAQSPRYKIIEKRQSVAFWCNPISGHATLYWYQQILGQGPKLLIQFQNNGVVDDSQLPKDRFSAERLKGVDSTLKIQPAKLEDSAVYLCASSPVLSGENEQFFGPGTRLTVL.

This clonotype came up many times. The rearrangement uses TRBV28 and TRBJ2-2, with a possible D match to TRBD2 (5 bases). V lost 5 bases to trimming and J lost 0 bases, with 10 bases between them. The CDR3 is 15 amino acids. CDR1 MDHEN and CDR2 SYDVKM come from the germline V gene. The CDR3 region has the DNA TGTGCCAGCAGTCCCACCGGGGCGAACACCGGGGAGCTGTTTTTT. This sequence encodes CASSPTGANTGELFF.

This clonotype was seen a handful of times. The chain combines TRBV29-1 with TRBJ2-1; possible D gene TRBD2, 6 bases. Between the trimmed V and J ends, which lost 6 bases and 0 bases, there was a span of 21 bases. Germline V gives CDR1 SQVTM, CDR2 ANQGSEA. CDR3 length: 17 residues. The DNA for the CDR3 is TGCAGCGTCGGAGGGCTTGCGGGAAGGAGCTCCTACAATGAGCAGTTCTTC. Translated: CSVGGLAGRSSYNEQFF.

V is TRBV7-9 and J is TRBJ2-7, with D unclear. Germline-derived CDR1 and CDR2 are SEHNR and FQNEAQ (reference sequence). CDR3 size: 14 residues. V lost 4 bases to trimming and J lost 2 bases, with 12 bases between them. This CDR3 reads CASSSGGGTYEQYF. DNA of the CDR3: TGTGCCAGCAGCTCAGGCGGCGGTACCTACGAGCAGTACTTC.

V usage is TRBV28 and J usage is TRBJ1-3; D is unclear. Deletions cut 7 bases from V and 0 bases from J, with 16 bases between. This CDR3 is 16 amino acids long. Germline CDR1 MDHEN, CDR2 SYDVKM. The CDR3 nucleotides are TGTGCCAGCACCCCGCACGGCGGCCGCTCTGGAAACACCATATATTTT. Protein sequence: CASTPHGGRSGNTIYF.

In this sample, this clonotype turned up many times. This chain joins TRBV24-1 and TRBJ2-3; 8 bases fit TRBD1. Germline assignment: CDR1 KGHDR and CDR2 SFDVKD. This CDR3 comprises 15 residues. After removal of 3 bases from V and 2 bases from J, the junction contained 3 bases not matched to a gene. CDR3 DNA sequence: TGTGCCACCAGTGATCCCAGGGGGCTCACAGATACGCAGTATTTT. It encodes CATSDPRGLTDTQYF.